This TCR beta chain was documented in a study of CD8 T cells in Susac syndrome (dated by TCRdb to about 2019). About the full investigation: Repertoire sequencing was used to test whether CD8+ T cell activation and differentiation in Susac syndrome was antigen driven.

RNA was extracted using the RNeasy kit, and roughly 0.5 to 1 microgram was reverse transcribed with random hexamers. The immunoSEQ multiplex PCR assay, which covers 54 Vbeta and 13 Jbeta segments, was used to amplify TCR beta CDR3 regions. To correct PCR amplification bias, a synthetic template baseline was used for both primer optimization and computational correction. The original methods were these. Only productive sequences were kept, with reads annotated to V, D and J genes according to IMGT and analyzed in immunoSEQ Analyzer. To calculate clonality, Shannon entropy was normalized by log2 of the number of productive unique sequences and then subtracted from one. For each patient and control, public and private clones were evaluated within the 100 most prevalent clones. Clones were defined as Susac-specific if absent from the healthy and MS cohorts, from approximately 1,100 published viral clones and from other ImmuneACCESS disease sequences. The raw public reads went through TCRdb reprocessing: fastp at Q25, MiXCR clone calling, in-frame beta chains kept. Rows with a matching CDR3 protein are joined into one entry that keeps the most common DNA and genes. The V and J calls were determined by TCRdb, not by the authors. The sample table holds about 200,000 distinct CDR3 sequences, of which roughly 95% were seen once. The leading ten clones occupy approximately 0.1% of the sample.

High-throughput TCR beta sequencing profiled peripheral blood CD8+ and CD4+ T cells from healthy donors, Susac syndrome patients and multiple sclerosis patients. Healthy donors were included as age- and sex-matched controls. CD8+ TEMRA cells were enriched by FACS, while bulk CD8+ and CD4+ T cells were purified by magnetic negative isolation. Blood was collected in EDTA tubes and processed within 24 hours, with PBMCs isolated through density gradient centrifugation. PBMCs intended for TCR sequencing were cryopreserved in liquid nitrogen and thawed later in a water bath at 37 degrees C. The sorted or isolated CD4+, CD8+ and CD8+ TEMRA cells reached a purity of at least 90%. General findings and caveats noted by the study authors: The TCR sequencing and HLA analysis was acknowledged to have included a relatively small number of individuals.

In the germline V gene (reference sequence), CDR1 corresponds to MNHNY and CDR2 to SVGAGI. Its CDR3 holds 15 amino acids, cysteine through phenylalanine. Only the CDR3 region is kept as DNA, spanning 45 bases read in frame from base 1. A distance of 9 bases separates the germline ends of V and J, which lose 0 bases and 1 base respectively. On this clonotype itself: No antigen is known for it. The input lacks base qualities; no much larger clone sits a single base away.

The sample was CD4+ T cells from PBMCs. This clonotype was obtained from a human donor in good health. The chain employs TRBV6-6 and TRBJ2-5; tentative D gene TRBD1, with 6 bases matching. The bases are TGTGCCAGCAGTTACTCCCTGGGGGCCCAAGAGACCCAGTACTTC. Its translation is CASSYSLGAQETQYF.